One sample yielded the 30 T cell receptor beta chains listed below, sequenced in a study of cytomegalovirus exposure and HLA in healthy donors. PCR employed 60 Vbeta and 13 Jbeta primers. Clones were sequenced by immunoSEQ multiplex PCR, and TCRdb holds only the in-frame ones, with some missing. The sample comprises under 250,000 clones, about 77% of which are singletons, and roughly 0.45% rests with the top ten. Material: PBMCs. These TCRs come from a boy between 10 and 17 years old in good health and CMV-seronegative.

This chain links TRBV7-9 with TRBJ1-2; 10 bases fit TRBD1. V lost 4 bases to trimming and J lost 3 bases; unmatched junction nucleotides: 8. There are 16 residues in the CDR3. Germline V gives CDR1 SEHNR, CDR2 FQNEAQ (reference sequence). The CDR3 is CASSSPLGQGDYGYTF. The CDR3 DNA is TGTGCCAGCAGCTCTCCCCTAGGACAGGGGGACTATGGCTACACCTTC.

The CDR3 bases are TGTGCCACCAGCCCCGACAGGGTTGACTACGAGCAGTACTTC. Protein: CATSPDRVDYEQYF. The chain uses TRBV15 and TRBJ2-7; 7 bases align to TRBD1. The CDR3 totals 14 residues. Germline V gene sequence: CDR1 LNHNV, CDR2 YYDKDF (reference sequence). J lost 3 bases, V lost 5 bases, and 7 bases had no gene match.

This chain links TRBV11-2 with TRBJ2-7; D perhaps matches TRBD1 (6 bases). The CDR3 is 13 residues long. V was pared by 5 bases and J by 6 bases, with 14 bases between. Germline CDR1 reads SGHAT; CDR2 reads FQNNGV. CDR3 region: CASSARTDGEQYF. The CDR3 nucleotides are TGTGCCAGCAGCGCCCGGACAGATGGCGAGCAGTACTTC.

The gene calls are TRBV25-1 and TRBJ1-1; weak D call: TRBD1 (6 bases). The CDR3 consists of 12 residues. The germline CDR1 and CDR2 sequences are MGHDK and SYGVNS. V was trimmed by 3 bases and J by 13 bases, leaving 15 bases between them. The CDR3 nucleotides are TGTGCCAGCAGTGACAGCCGACAGGTTGGTTTCTTT. Translation gives CASSDSRQVGFF.

The chain's CDR3 is CASSRLIVYEQYF. CDR3 in DNA: TGCGCCAGCAGCCGTCTCATAGTCTACGAGCAGTACTTC. The genes are TRBV4-1 and TRBJ2-7; D is ambiguous. Germline V gives CDR1 MGHRA, CDR2 YSYEKL. V lost 4 bases, J lost 3 bases, and 10 bases lay in between. This CDR3 has 13 residues.

The rearrangement links TRBV6-5 to TRBJ2-5, with D possibly TRBD2 on 5 matching bases. The CDR3 has 12 residues. CDR1 is MNHEY, CDR2 SVGAGI, per germline. V dropped 8 bases and J dropped 7 bases, with 14 bases sitting between them. The CDR3 sequence: CASRRIAGTQYF. Written as DNA, the CDR3 is TGTGCCAGCCGGAGGATCGCTGGGACCCAGTACTTC.

This clone was counted between two and nine times. The chain combines TRBV5-6 with TRBJ1-6, with 7 bases identical to TRBD1. The CDR3 contains 16 residues. In germline, CDR1 is SGHDT, CDR2 YYEEEE. J was trimmed by 9 bases and V by 3 bases; bases with no gene match: 12. The CDR3 nucleotides are TGTGCCAGCAGCTGGGGGACAGCGAGGAGAGGTTCACCCCTCCACTTT. Encoded protein: CASSWGTARRGSPLHF. Based on the CDR3 plus reference TRBV5-6 and TRBJ1-6, the full variable domain is DAGVTQSPTHLIKTRGQQVTLRCSPKSGHDTVSWYQQALGQGPQFIFQYYEEEERQRGNFPDRFSGHQFPNYSSELNVNALLLGDSALYLCASSWGTARRGSPLHFGNGTRLTVT.

The J gene is TRBJ2-1, the V gene TRBV19; the match to TRBD2 covers 11 bases. The CDR3 length is 15 residues. J was trimmed by 5 bases and V by 5 bases; bases with no gene match: 5. Germline CDR1 is LNHDA and CDR2 is SQIVND (reference sequence). CDR3 coding DNA: TGTGCCAGTAGTCTTACTAGCGGGGGAAACAATGAGCAGTTCTTC. Translating gives CASSLTSGGNNEQFF.

As concerns this clone: One junction end does not reproduce the germline sequence, and a read error may be involved. The rearrangement uses TRBV13 and TRBJ1-2; 9 positions match TRBD1. Germline-derived CDR1 and CDR2 are PRHDT and FYEKMQ (reference sequence). The CDR3 is made up of 14 amino acids. The CDR3 reads CASSPGTGHYGYTF. In DNA form, the CDR3 reads TGTGCCAGCAGCCCCGGGACAGGGCACTACGGCTACACCTTC.

The chain links TRBV25-1 to TRBJ2-5, with D perhaps TRBD1 (5 bases). Germline CDR1 MGHDK, CDR2 SYGVNS. The CDR3 sequence is 14 residues long. Between the trimmed V and J ends, which lost 4 bases and 5 bases, there was a span of 14 bases. The CDR3, as DNA: TGTGCCAGCAGTGCCCTAGGCAGGGTGGAGACCCAGTACTTC. Encoded protein: CASSALGRVETQYF. Complete variable domain (other parts from reference TRBV25-1 and TRBJ2-5): EADIYQTPRYLVIGTGKKITLECSQTMGHDKMYWYQQDPGMELHLIHYSYGVNSTEKGDLSSESTVSRIRTEHFPLTLESARPSHTSQYLCASSALGRVETQYFGPGTRLLVL.

This chain connects TRBV9 to TRBJ2-1; 9 nucleotides match TRBD2. V dropped 1 base and J dropped 5; count of bases not matched to a gene: 7. CDR1 is SGDLS and CDR2 is YYNGEE in the germline V gene. The CDR3 runs 16 residues. The DNA of the CDR3 is TGTGCCAGCAGCGTATCGGAGCGGGGGGCACACAATGAGCAGTTCTTC. It specifies CASSVSERGAHNEQFF. Full variable domain (outside the CDR3, taken from reference TRBV9 and TRBJ2-1): DSGVTQTPKHLITATGQRVTLRCSPRSGDLSVYWYQQSLDQGLQFLIQYYNGEERAKGNILERFSAQQFPDLHSELNLSSLELGDSALYFCASSVSERGAHNEQFFGPGTRLTVL.

This clone was observed a single time. The chain recombines TRBV9 with TRBJ1-1; TRBD1 might be the D (6 bases). V dropped 4 bases and J dropped 1 base, with 14 bases sitting between them. Germline CDR1 and CDR2: SGDLS and YYNGEE. There are 15 residues in the CDR3. The CDR3 nucleotides read TGTGCCAGCAGCTCCAGGGGAGCCCAGAACACTGAAGCTTTCTTT. Translated, it gives CASSSRGAQNTEAFF.

This chain uses TRBV6-6 with TRBJ1-2; 10 nucleotides align to TRBD1. The CDR3 is 16 amino acids. Germline CDR1 is MNHNY and CDR2 is SVGAGI (reference sequence). Trimming took 0 bases from V and 8 from J; bases not matched to a gene: 9. This CDR3 reads CASSYSRTGGTRGYTF. The DNA for the CDR3 is TGTGCCAGCAGTTACTCAAGGACAGGGGGGACGAGAGGCTACACCTTC.

This clone has more than one count but fewer than ten. The genes are TRBV6-1 and TRBJ2-7, with 9 bases that match TRBD1. J gave up 1 base and V 8 bases, and 9 bases lay outside the gene matches. The CDR3 extends over 15 amino acids. Germline CDR1 is MNHNS and CDR2 is SASEGT. CDR3 residues: CASEDWTGESYEQYF. The CDR3 DNA reads TGTGCCAGCGAAGACTGGACAGGGGAATCCTACGAGCAGTACTTC.

The V call is TRBV5-6, the J call TRBJ1-6; no clear D. CDR1 is SGHDT, CDR2 YYEEEE, per germline. This CDR3 is 16 amino acids long. Deletions cut 0 bases from V and 0 bases from J, with 7 bases between. The CDR3 sequence: CASSLVRSSYNSPLHF. The CDR3 DNA follows: TGTGCCAGCAGCTTGGTTAGGAGCTCCTATAATTCACCCCTCCACTTT. Full variable domain (missing parts from reference TRBV5-6 and TRBJ1-6): DAGVTQSPTHLIKTRGQQVTLRCSPKSGHDTVSWYQQALGQGPQFIFQYYEEEERQRGNFPDRFSGHQFPNYSSELNVNALLLGDSALYLCASSLVRSSYNSPLHFGNGTRLTVT.

V and J are TRBV6-5 and TRBJ2-1; D remains unclear. Germline V CDR1 and CDR2: MNHEY, SVGAGI. The CDR3 consists of 13 residues. Trimming stripped 6 bases from V and 4 bases from J, with 10 bases between. The CDR3 sequence is CASRNDGYNEQFF. The CDR3 DNA reads TGTGCCAGCAGGAACGACGGGTACAATGAGCAGTTCTTC.

This chain connects TRBV2 to TRBJ2-1, with 9 bases fitting TRBD2. The CDR3 runs 13 residues. Germline values: CDR1 SNHLY, CDR2 FYNNEI. Germline trimming cut 3 bases from V and 14 bases from J; bases unmatched to any gene: 8. The CDR3 is CASSELAGPKKFF. The DNA for the CDR3 is TGTGCCAGCAGTGAGCTAGCGGGACCTAAAAAGTTCTTC.

The chain joins TRBV7-8 to TRBJ2-7; TRBD2 matches at 7 bases. V trimming: 9 bases; J trimming: 0 bases; junction bases outside the gene matches: 5. The CDR3 length is 13 residues. Germline assignment: CDR1 SGHVS and CDR2 FQNEAQ. CDR3 sequence reads: CASGREFSYEQYF. Here the CDR3 DNA reads TGTGCCAGTGGGAGGGAGTTCTCCTACGAGCAGTACTTC.

The rearrangement uses TRBV27 and TRBJ2-7, with D perhaps TRBD1 (7 bases). The CDR3 is made up of 14 amino acids. Germline V gene sequence: CDR1 MNHEY, CDR2 SMNVEV (reference sequence). Trimming shortened V by 6 bases and J by 7 bases, and 19 bases separated the two germline ends. CDR3 in DNA: TGTGCCAGCAGGAATATTCCTTCAGGGGGGGAGCAGTACTTC. It translates to CASRNIPSGGEQYF.

This sequence joins TRBV19 and TRBJ1-2; D gene unclear. V gave up 0 bases and J gave up 0 bases, with 11 bases separating them. CDR1 LNHDA and CDR2 SQIVND come from the germline V gene (reference sequence). There are 16 residues in the CDR3. The chain's CDR3 is CASSIEAVVTNYGYTF. CDR3 in DNA: TGTGCCAGTAGTATAGAAGCGGTGGTGACTAACTATGGCTACACCTTC.

This clone came up a few times. The rearrangement joins TRBV7-8 to TRBJ2-2; 9 bases fit TRBD2. Germline CDR1 and CDR2: SGHVS and FQNEAQ. V shed 2 bases and J 4 bases; nucleotides not matched to a gene: 8. CDR3 size: 17 residues. The CDR3 DNA reads TGTGCCAGCAGCTTAAGCCGAGCGGGGGGTAGCACCGGGGAGCTGTTTTTT. Translating it yields CASSLSRAGGSTGELFF.

The genes are TRBV12-5 and TRBJ1-5, with no clear D. V lost 3 bases to trimming and J lost 5 bases, with 8 bases between them. The CDR3 is 13 amino acids. The V gene's germline CDR1 is LGHNT and CDR2 FRNRAP. CDR3 bases: TGTGCTAGTGGTTTACGGGTGGATCAGCCCCAGCATTTT. Translated, it gives CASGLRVDQPQHF.

This chain connects TRBV11-3 to TRBJ1-2; 7 bases match TRBD1. The CDR3 covers 12 residues. The junction had 5 bases not matched to a gene; V was cut back by 5 bases and J by 8 bases. Germline loops: CDR1 SGHNT, CDR2 YENEEA. The CDR3, as DNA: TGTGCCAGCAGCACCCGACAGGGAGGCTACACCTTC. This sequence encodes CASSTRQGGYTF.

The chain joins TRBV9 to TRBJ2-2; D is perhaps TRBD1 (5 bases). V lost 0 bases and J 3 bases, leaving 9 bases between the germline ends. Germline V lookup: CDR1 SGDLS, CDR2 YYNGEE. The CDR3 totals 15 residues. The DNA for the CDR3 is TGTGCCAGCAGCGTAGGGCTCAGGGACACCGGGGAGCTGTTTTTT. Translation gives CASSVGLRDTGELFF.

The chain carries TRBV30 and TRBJ1-1; tentative D call: TRBD1 (5 bases). The CDR3 totals 14 residues. Trimming shortened V by 5 bases and J by 6 bases, and 19 bases separated the two germline ends. The V gene's germline CDR1 is GTSNPN and CDR2 SVGIG (reference sequence). CDR3: CAWGGSPRWAEAFF. In DNA, the CDR3 is TGTGCCTGGGGGGGGAGCCCACGGTGGGCTGAAGCTTTCTTT.

This clone has only one observation. The chain couples TRBV7-6 to TRBJ2-7, with 13 positions matching TRBD2. With 1 base clipped from V and 6 bases from J, the junction kept 12 bases outside the gene matches. This CDR3 is built from 18 residues. Germline V gives CDR1 SGHVS, CDR2 FNYEAQ. The CDR3 spells CASSLGLAGGTRIREQYF. DNA for the CDR3: TGTGCCAGCAGCTTAGGACTAGCGGGAGGTACGCGGATACGCGAGCAGTACTTC.

This clone has only a few counts. CDR3 amino acids: CASSLRGWNTEAFF. The CDR3 coding sequence is TGTGCCAGCAGTCTGCGGGGTTGGAACACTGAAGCTTTCTTT. V gene TRBV6-6 combines with J gene TRBJ1-1; D is unclear. The germline V gene has CDR1 MNHNY and CDR2 SVGAGI (reference sequence). V was cut by 5 bases and J by 1 base, with 11 bases left in between. The CDR3 is 14 residues long.

This rearrangement joins TRBV5-1 to TRBJ1-1; 8 positions match TRBD1. The CDR3 runs to 13 residues. The V and J ends lost 4 bases and 8 bases, in that order; junction bases with no gene match: 7. Looked up from germline, CDR1 is SGHRS and CDR2 is YFSETQ. CDR3 sequence reads: CASSDLRDREAFF. The CDR3 DNA reads as TGCGCCAGCAGCGACCTCCGGGACAGGGAAGCTTTCTTT. Combining the CDR3 with reference TRBV5-1 and TRBJ1-1 gives the whole variable domain KAGVTQTPRYLIKTRGQQVTLSCSPISGHRSVSWYQQTPGQGLQFLFEYFSETQRNKGNFPGRFSGRQFSNSRSEMNVSTLELGDSALYLCASSDLRDREAFFGQGTRLTVV.

To note about this clone: Other DNA sequences in the same sample also yield this CDR3. This sequence joins TRBV4-1 and TRBJ2-1, with 8 bases matching TRBD1. The V and J ends lost 8 bases and 9 bases, in that order; junction bases with no gene match: 6. The CDR3 loop spans 12 amino acids. Germline CDR1 reads MGHRA; CDR2 reads YSYEKL. The CDR3 nucleotides read TGCGCCAGCTCGCAGGGGGCGGGTGAGCAGTTCTTC. It specifies CASSQGAGEQFF.

A few counts support this clone. This chain joins TRBV18 and TRBJ1-6; D not certain. Trimming removed 3 bases from V and 0 bases from J, with 12 bases in between. Per the germline V gene, CDR1 is KGHSH and CDR2 is LQKENI. The CDR3 loop spans 17 amino acids. The CDR3 DNA sequence: TGTGCCAGCTCACCTGACGGACTTCCCTCCTATAATTCACCCCTCCACTTT. Translated: CASSPDGLPSYNSPLHF. The variable domain in full, with the rest retrieved from reference TRBV18 and TRBJ1-6, is NAGVMQNPRHLVRRRGQEARLRCSPMKGHSHVYWYRQLPEEGLKFMVYLQKENIIDESGMPKERFSAEFPKEGPSILRIQQVVRGDSAAYFCASSPDGLPSYNSPLHFGNGTRLTVT.